The rows below give T cell receptor beta chains drawn from one sample of a study of sequential checkpoint blockade in melanoma. Data came from immunoSEQ multiplex PCR; TCRdb stores just in-frame clones and leaves some out. The top ten hold roughly 19% of the sample, which has 12,000 or so clones, 26% seen once. Sequenced here: tumor tissue (inferred from file names), sampled from a patient given nivolumab and ipilimumab in sequence. These receptors all come from a human donor with melanoma. Each CDR3 is given without its conserved first and last residue. Size is stated for part of the rows, as once, few or many counts, or as a class when the clone is expanded.

clone_size v_call cdr3_aa
few TRBV6-8 ASNLRPGTYTGELF
few TRBV11-3 ASSLGLRLAGGLRTDTQY
- TRBV5-1 ASSLWESKNIQY
- TRBV5-1 ASSLRSGSGELF
- TRBV18 ASSPPRHAPSSYNEQF
few TRBV15 ATSRDPARYNSPLH
few TRBV18 ASSRLRENIQY
few TRBV28 ASSLLLAGRGANEKLF
few TRBV11-3 ASSLDRGDRGRNEQF
- TRBV5-1 ASRGQGNTGELF
- TRBV19 ASTPAGSSYEQY
few TRBV25-1 ASSEDIGVLNRGAF
- TRBV19 ASTSQGNYGYT
many TRBV11-3 ASGMWDTPGNTIY
few TRBV9 ASSGSRVIYYGYT
- TRBV18 ASWGIFPTNYGYT